The 20 T cell receptor beta chains below all came from one sample that was sequenced in a study of T cell responses to AZD1222 COVID-19 vaccine. Method: immunoSEQ multiplex PCR; TCRdb's copy keeps in-frame clones and lacks some. The repertoire includes 80,000 to 90,000 clones, about 88% of them detected once, and approximately 3% sits in the top ten. This specimen consisted of peripheral blood, obtained on day 0 of AZD1222 vaccination. The receptors come from an adult in good health.

The gene calls are TRBV10-3 and TRBJ1-3; weak D call: TRBD1 (6 bases). Per germline, CDR1 ENHRY and CDR2 SYGVKD. This CDR3 spans 14 amino acids. V gave up 10 bases and J gave up 4 bases, with 17 bases separating them. CDR3 protein: CATRDGTQGNTIYF. CDR3 nucleotide sequence: TGTGCCACAAGAGACGGGACACAAGGAAACACCATATATTTT.

The chain carries TRBV11-3 and TRBJ2-7; TRBD2 aligns across 14 bases. CDR3 length equals 15 residues. Germline CDR1 reads SGHNT; CDR2 reads YENEEA. The J segment lost 6 bases and the V segment lost 5 bases, leaving 6 bases of the junction unmatched. The CDR3 nucleotides are TGTGCCAGCAGCCCGGGACTAGCGGGAGCTAGCGAGCAGTACTTC. It is translated as CASSPGLAGASEQYF.

The chain combines TRBV19 with TRBJ2-1; D possibly corresponds to TRBD2 (6 bases). The CDR3 sequence is 14 residues long. Germline lookup yields CDR1 LNHDA and CDR2 SQIVND (reference sequence). Trimming left V 7 bases short and J 5 bases short, with 15 bases between. CDR3 in DNA: TGTGCCAGTAACCGGCGGGGCAGGGACAATGAGCAGTTCTTC. Translated, it gives CASNRRGRDNEQFF.

The chain employs TRBV10-1 and TRBJ2-1, with unresolved D. V was trimmed by 0 bases and J by 6 bases, leaving 12 bases between them. This CDR3 has 15 amino acids. From germline, CDR1 is WNHNN and CDR2 SYGVQD (reference sequence). As DNA, the CDR3 is TGCGCCAGCAGTGAGTCAATTGACGGGTCCAATGAGCAGTTCTTC. This gives the protein CASSESIDGSNEQFF.

The chain's CDR3 is CASSASSWSHEQYF. DNA of the CDR3: TGTGCCAGCAGCGCCAGCTCGTGGTCCCACGAGCAGTACTTC. The chain carries TRBV5-4 and TRBJ2-7; no definite D call. CDR1 is SGHNT and CDR2 is YYREEE in the germline V gene (reference sequence). The CDR3 sequence is 14 residues long. V was trimmed by 4 bases and J by 5 bases, leaving 16 bases between them.

The chain couples TRBV30 to TRBJ1-4; D gene ambiguous. The germline CDR1 and CDR2 sequences are GTSNPN and SVGIG (reference sequence). CDR3 size: 11 residues. V lost 2 bases and J 5 bases, leaving 3 bases between the germline ends. CDR3 protein: CAWSYNEKLFF. CDR3 nucleotides: TGTGCCTGGAGTTACAATGAAAAACTGTTTTTT.

This clone has more than one count but fewer than ten. This chain links TRBV5-6 with TRBJ2-7, with TRBD1 matching 8 bases. The CDR3 extends over 15 amino acids. The V and J ends lost 7 bases and 3 bases, in that order; junction bases with no gene match: 12. Germline values: CDR1 SGHDT, CDR2 YYEEEE. DNA of the CDR3: TGTGCCAGCGGGGTCGAGAGACAGGGGTTCTACGAGCAGTACTTC. This encodes CASGVERQGFYEQYF. Full variable domain (outside the CDR3, taken from reference TRBV5-6 and TRBJ2-7): DAGVTQSPTHLIKTRGQQVTLRCSPKSGHDTVSWYQQALGQGPQFIFQYYEEEERQRGNFPDRFSGHQFPNYSSELNVNALLLGDSALYLCASGVERQGFYEQYFGPGTRLTVT.

This chain uses TRBV7-3 with TRBJ2-1; 7 bases are shared with TRBD2. The CDR3 is 12 amino acids. Germline lookup yields CDR1 SGHTA and CDR2 FQGTGA. The ends lost 5 bases at V and 6 bases at J; junction bases unmatched: 1. Here the CDR3 reads CASSPGGNEQFF. Here the CDR3 DNA reads TGTGCCAGCAGCCCGGGGGGCAATGAGCAGTTCTTC.

The chain combines TRBV19 with TRBJ1-6; 10 positions match TRBD1. V was clipped by 6 bases and J by 10 bases; unmatched bases: 6. CDR1 is LNHDA and CDR2 is SQIVND in the germline V gene (reference sequence). There are 14 residues in the CDR3. The CDR3 coding sequence is TGTGCCAGTAGACCCGGGGACAGGGGATCACCCCTCCACTTT. Translating it yields CASRPGDRGSPLHF.

This clone was seen more than once but under ten times. The V gene is TRBV27, the J gene TRBJ2-7; tentatively, D is TRBD1 or TRBD2 (5 bases each). Germline lookup yields CDR1 MNHEY and CDR2 SMNVEV (reference sequence). Trimming took 7 bases from V and 3 from J, leaving 16 bases between them. The length of the CDR3 is 14 residues. DNA for the CDR3: TGTGCCAGCAAATTTGTGGGGGAGAACTACGAGCAGTACTTC. The encoded protein is CASKFVGENYEQYF.

CDR3 DNA sequence: TGTGCCTGGAGTGCCCGACAGGGTAATGTTGGGCAGCCCCAGCATTTT. This translates into CAWSARQGNVGQPQHF. This sequence joins TRBV30 and TRBJ1-5, with 7 bases aligning to TRBD1. V lost 1 base, J lost 7 bases, and 13 bases stayed unmatched. Germline V gene sequence: CDR1 GTSNPN, CDR2 SVGIG (reference sequence). This CDR3 region has 16 residues.

V and J are TRBV5-1 and TRBJ2-7, with D perhaps matching TRBD2 (5 bases). Germline-derived CDR1 and CDR2 are SGHRS and YFSETQ. The CDR3 is made up of 12 amino acids. The V end lost 5 bases, the J end lost 3 bases, and 9 bases lay between the germline ends. CDR3 nucleotide sequence: TGCGCCAGCAGAGATGAGGGCTACGAGCAGTACTTC. This codes for CASRDEGYEQYF.

J is TRBJ1-1 and V is TRBV5-4, with D maybe TRBD1 (5 bases). The CDR3 consists of 13 residues. Germline V gene sequence: CDR1 SGHNT, CDR2 YYREEE (reference sequence). Trimming stripped 5 bases from V and 1 base from J, with 9 bases between. CDR3 coding DNA: TGTGCCAGCAGGAGGGACTCGAACACTGAAGCTTTCTTT. Translating gives CASRRDSNTEAFF.

The chain uses TRBV25-1 and TRBJ2-4, with TRBD2 as a possible D gene (6 bases). Germline V gene data show CDR1 as MGHDK and CDR2 as SYGVNS. V gave up 2 bases and J gave up 5 bases, with 16 bases separating them. The CDR3 loop spans 16 amino acids. The CDR3 is CASSEAGTGEQNIQYF. CDR3 coding DNA: TGTGCCAGCAGTGAAGCCGGGACGGGGGAACAAAACATTCAGTACTTC.

CDR3: CASSSSGPYNEQFF. In nucleotides, the CDR3 is TGTGCCAGCAGTTCGAGCGGACCGTACAATGAGCAGTTCTTC. The chain is built from TRBV2 and TRBJ2-1, with D perhaps matching TRBD2 (5 bases). CDR3 length: 14 amino acids. V lost 5 bases and J 4 bases, leaving 12 bases between the germline ends. CDR1 and CDR2 (germline): SNHLY, FYNNEI. The full variable domain, its missing parts supplied by reference TRBV2 and TRBJ2-1, is EPEVTQTPSHQVTQMGQEVILRCVPISNHLYFYWYRQILGQKVEFLVSFYNNEISEKSEIFDDQFSVERPDGSNFTLKIRSTKLEDSAMYFCASSSSGPYNEQFFGPGTRLTVL.

The chain uses TRBV7-3 and TRBJ2-1; 10 nucleotides agree with TRBD2. Germline V gene sequence: CDR1 SGHTA, CDR2 FQGTGA. This CDR3 comprises 15 residues. J gave up 6 bases and V 5 bases, and 7 bases lay outside the gene matches. The chain's CDR3 is CASSSPSGSPNEQFF. The CDR3 DNA reads as TGTGCCAGCAGCAGCCCTAGCGGGAGCCCCAATGAGCAGTTCTTC.

The chain couples TRBV3-1 (or the pseudogene TRBV3-2) to TRBJ2-3; D possibly corresponds to TRBD2 (6 bases). Between the trimmed V and J ends, which lost 6 bases and 1 base, there was a span of 11 bases. The CDR3 loop spans 14 amino acids. Germline V gene lookup returns CDR1 LGHDT and CDR2 YNNKEL (reference sequence). The CDR3 nucleotides read TGTGCCAGCAGGTCTAGCGACCGCACAGATACGCAGTATTTT. It codes for CASRSSDRTDTQYF.

V and J are TRBV6-1 and TRBJ1-2; D is perhaps TRBD1 (6 bases). Germline V gives CDR1 MNHNS, CDR2 SASEGT. Trimming removed 4 bases from V and 5 bases from J, with 20 bases in between. The CDR3 is 16 residues long. The CDR3 reads CASSGRQDTPSYGYTF. CDR3 nucleotides: TGTGCCAGCAGTGGTCGACAGGATACACCATCGTATGGCTACACCTTC.

The chain recombines TRBV18 with TRBJ1-6, with TRBD1 identical over 9 bases. Unmatched junction bases numbered 2, after V lost 5 bases and J lost 6 bases. Germline assignment: CDR1 KGHSH and CDR2 LQKENI. There are 14 residues in the CDR3. The CDR3 loop reads CASSKDRGNSPLHF. As DNA, the CDR3 is TGTGCCAGCTCAAAGGACAGGGGTAATTCACCCCTCCACTTT.

V and J are TRBV6-5 and TRBJ1-5; D possibly corresponds to TRBD1 (6 bases). V was pared by 6 bases and J by 7 bases, with 19 bases between. CDR3 length: 15 residues. Germline V lookup: CDR1 MNHEY, CDR2 SVGAGI. CDR3 loop: CASRLSSGGGQPQHF. DNA of the CDR3: TGTGCCAGCAGACTATCGAGTGGGGGCGGACAGCCCCAGCATTTT.